This TCR beta chain derives from a study of T cells after posttransplantation cyclophosphamide. Whole-study findings and limits: Donor-recipient repertoire similarity was low at 1-2 months, rising over year one.

The related graft donor's blood sample was taken on the day of bone marrow donation. About this clone itself: The antigen remains undetermined.

TCRdb's copy holds only in-frame clones and misses some; the assay was immunoSEQ multiplex PCR. The sample contains approximately 45,000 clones, around 94% of which appear only once. The ends were cut back, 4 bases at V and 5 bases at J, with 12 bases in the middle. In germline, CDR1 is SGDLS, CDR2 YYNGEE. The CDR3 spans 13 residues. The rearrangement links TRBV9 to TRBJ2-5; maybe TRBD1 (5 bases). The origin of this receptor is a woman between 45 and 60 years old in good health and a related stem cell transplant donor. Sequencing input: PBMCs. CDR3 sequence reads: CASSSGLGETQYF. CDR3 coding DNA: TGTGCCAGCAGCTCAGGGCTCGGGGAGACCCAGTACTTC.